This TCR beta chain comes out of a study of T cell responses to AZD1222 COVID-19 vaccine. The data were produced by immunoSEQ multiplex PCR, yet TCRdb's version contains in-frame clones alone and is incomplete. The repertoire holds under 150,000 clones, with roughly 92% as singletons. Germline V gene data show CDR1 as SGDLS and CDR2 as YYNGEE. The CDR3 extends over 12 amino acids. V shed 5 bases and J shed 0 bases, with 5 bases lying between them. Overall study results and limits: Nearly half of spike-specific TCRs reportedly go after variant regions that carry no mutations. Among AZD1222 vaccinees, only five or six were seropositive at baseline. CD4 TCRs linked to vaccination spanned spike, dominating at 160-218 and 743-854. The donor group comprised mostly white British people and more females; the analysis possibly underestimated clonal diversity.

As concerns this clone: What it binds is unknown.

The rearrangement links TRBV9 to TRBJ1-1; D gene ambiguous. The source material was peripheral blood, sampled 28 days after the second AZD1222 dose. The TCR originated in an adult who received the AZD1222 COVID-19 vaccine. CDR3: CASRGMNTEAFF. The CDR3 bases are TGTGCCAGCAGAGGGATGAACACTGAAGCTTTCTTT.